This is a list of T cell receptor beta chains from one sample in a study of blood T cells in healthy people across ages. One entry per CDR3 protein results from TCRdb running MiXCR on the 5' RACE reads. The table lists 600,000 or so distinct CDR3 sequences, roughly 31% of them singletons, with approximately 15% in the top ten. The sequencing sample was made of blood. The receptors come from a woman of 80 years or more in good health. Both conserved end residues are part of each CDR3. The order of the fields is J gene, CDR3 length, clone size, D gene, V gene, CDR3 DNA, CDR3 protein. The D gene is left open where the match is weak. Not every row has a clone size; where given, it reads once, few, many or a size class.

TRBJ2-3	15	many	-	TRBV11-2	TGTGCCAGCAGCTTAACGGGACACTACACAGATACGCAGTATTTT	CASSLTGHYTDTQYF
TRBJ2-3	14	-	-	TRBV12-3/TRBV12-4	TGTGCCAGCAGGCCGTTTGTCGGAGCAGATACGCAGTATTTT	CASRPFVGADTQYF
TRBJ2-1	15	-	-	TRBV7-2	TGTGCCAGCAGCCACCGGGAGAGAGGGTTGGGTGAGCAGTTCTTC	CASSHRERGLGEQFF
TRBJ1-5	14	few	TRBD1	TRBV6-2/TRBV6-3	TGTGCCAGCAGTGACAGGGACAGCAATCAGCCCCAGCATTTT	CASSDRDSNQPQHF
TRBJ1-1	14	few	-	TRBV20-1	TGCAGTGCCCCCATGGGAGGCCGTGTCACTGAAGCTTTCTTT	CSAPMGGRVTEAFF
TRBJ2-1	13	-	TRBD2	TRBV30	TGTGCCTTTCCCGGGACTAGCGGCGATGAGCAGTTCTTC	CAFPGTSGDEQFF
TRBJ2-7	14	few	-	TRBV11-2	TGTGCCAGCAGCTTAGAGGGGGGGCCAAACGAGCAGTACTTC	CASSLEGGPNEQYF
TRBJ1-5	14	few	-	TRBV2	TGTGCCAGCAGTGACAGGACCGGCAATCAGCCCCAGCATTTT	CASSDRTGNQPQHF
TRBJ2-1	15	few	TRBD2	TRBV12-3/TRBV12-4	TGTGCCAGCAGTTTAGCTAGCGGGTATGTGATTGAGCAGTTCTTC	CASSLASGYVIEQFF
TRBJ2-4	11	many	-	TRBV10-3	TGTGCCATCAGTGACCCAGGACTGCAGTACTTC	CAISDPGLQYF
TRBJ2-1	16	-	TRBD2	TRBV7-9	TGTGCCAGCAGCTTTAGCGGGGAACTATTCCGCGATGAGCAGTTCTTC	CASSFSGELFRDEQFF
TRBJ2-7	13	many	-	TRBV7-4	TGTGCCAGCAGCTTAGGTGACAGGAAAGAGCAGTACTTC	CASSLGDRKEQYF
TRBJ2-3	18	few	TRBD2	TRBV9	TGTGCCAGCAGCGTAAGTAGCGGGGGGGCCTTGAGCACAGATACGCAGTATTTT	CASSVSSGGALSTDTQYF
TRBJ2-1	15	few	-	TRBV20-1	TGCAGTGCTTTAACAGGGGAAGGTAGCGGGAATGAGCAGTTCTTC	CSALTGEGSGNEQFF
TRBJ2-1	15	many	-	TRBV7-8	TGTGCCAGCAGGGAGGGGGACAGAGTATACAATGAGCAGTTCTTC	CASREGDRVYNEQFF
TRBJ2-5	15	-	-	TRBV4-3	TGCGCCAGCAGCCAAGATATCGGCTATCAAGAGACCCAGTACTTC	CASSQDIGYQETQYF
TRBJ1-3	18	few	TRBD1	TRBV5-6	TGTGCCAGCAGCACGGGACAGTCGGGATGGAGTTCTGGAAACACCATATATTTT	CASSTGQSGWSSGNTIYF
TRBJ2-7	14	once	-	TRBV7-8	TGTGCCAGCAGCAGCCGGGACTGGCCCTACGAGCAGTACTTC	CASSSRDWPYEQYF
TRBJ2-5	15	many	-	TRBV11-2	TGTGCCAGCAGCTTCACCGGGACCCACCAAGAGACCCAGTACTTC	CASSFTGTHQETQYF
TRBJ1-1	15	-	TRBD1	TRBV6-6	TGTGCCAGCAGCGCGGACAGGGCTTCGAACACTGAAGCTTTCTTT	CASSADRASNTEAFF
TRBJ1-1	11	few	-	TRBV20-1	TGCAGTGGCAGGAGGGACACTGAAGCTTTCTTT	CSGRRDTEAFF
TRBJ2-4	17	-	TRBD2	TRBV29-1	TGCAGCGTTGGGGTGATAGCGGGGGACGCGGCCAAAAACATTCAGTACTTC	CSVGVIAGDAAKNIQYF
TRBJ2-1	16	many	TRBD2	TRBV6-5	TGTGCCAGCAGGCGATCGGGACTAGCGGGGGAAATTGAGCAGTTCTTC	CASRRSGLAGEIEQFF
TRBJ1-2	15	-	TRBD1	TRBV7-6	TGTGCCAGCAGTCCTACCACTCAGGGGGCGGGTGGCTACACCTTC	CASSPTTQGAGGYTF
TRBJ2-5	15	-	-	TRBV6-6	TGTGCCAGCAGTTACCCGATCGAATCCAAAGAGACCCAGTACTTC	CASSYPIESKETQYF
TRBJ2-3	14	few	-	TRBV6-6	TGTGCCAGCAGGGAGGGATTTCCGACAGATACGCAGTATTTT	CASREGFPTDTQYF